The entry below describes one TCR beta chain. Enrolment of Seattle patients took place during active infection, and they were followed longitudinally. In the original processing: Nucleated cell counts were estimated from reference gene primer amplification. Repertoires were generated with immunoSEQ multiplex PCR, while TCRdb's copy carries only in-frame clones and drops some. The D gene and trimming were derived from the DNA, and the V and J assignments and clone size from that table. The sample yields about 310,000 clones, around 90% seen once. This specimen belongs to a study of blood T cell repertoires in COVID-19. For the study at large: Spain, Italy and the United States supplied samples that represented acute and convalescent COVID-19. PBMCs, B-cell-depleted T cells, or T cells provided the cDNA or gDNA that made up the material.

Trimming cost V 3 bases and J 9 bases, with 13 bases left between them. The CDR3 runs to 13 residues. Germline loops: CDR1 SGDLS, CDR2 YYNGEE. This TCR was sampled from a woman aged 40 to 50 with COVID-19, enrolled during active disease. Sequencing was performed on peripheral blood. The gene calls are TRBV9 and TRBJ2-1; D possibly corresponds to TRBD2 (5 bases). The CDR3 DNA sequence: TGTGCCAGCAGCGCTCTCACTAGTAGTGAGCAGTTCTTC. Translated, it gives CASSALTSSEQFF.